These 5 T cell receptor beta chains came from one sample sequenced in a study of sequential checkpoint blockade in melanoma. Stated treatment: randomized to nivolumab then ipilimumab (arm A) or the reverse (arm B). The data were produced by immunoSEQ multiplex PCR, yet TCRdb's version contains in-frame clones alone and is incomplete. The table has around 4,600 clones, about a quarter seen once. The sample in question was tumor tissue (inferred from file names), obtained from a patient given nivolumab and ipilimumab in sequence. The receptors derive from a human donor with melanoma.

The chain links TRBV5-1 to TRBJ2-1, with no clear D. The germline CDR1 and CDR2 sequences are SGHRS and YFSETQ. The CDR3 covers 15 residues. The germline V and J ends were trimmed by 4 bases and 7 bases, with 18 bases remaining between them. In nucleotides, the CDR3 is TGCGCCAGCAGCCAAGTTGACGGTCTAAGGAATGAGCAGTTCTTC. This codes for CASSQVDGLRNEQFF.

The chain joins TRBV19 to TRBJ2-2; 7 nucleotides line up with TRBD2. There are 18 residues in the CDR3. V shed 3 bases, J shed 6 bases, and the junction held 16 bases outside the gene matches. Germline lookup yields CDR1 LNHDA and CDR2 SQIVND (reference sequence). The CDR3 sequence is CASSMFQAGRNLPGELFF. The DNA of the CDR3 is TGTGCCAGTAGTATGTTTCAAGCGGGGAGGAACTTACCCGGGGAGCTGTTTTTT. Based on the CDR3 plus reference TRBV19 and TRBJ2-2, the full variable domain is DGGITQSPKYLFRKEGQNVTLSCEQNLNHDAMYWYRQDPGQGLRLIYYSQIVNDFQKGDIAEGYSVSREKKESFPLTVTSAQKNPTAFYLCASSMFQAGRNLPGELFFGEGSRLTVL.

The chain recombines TRBV19 with TRBJ1-5, with a weak D call TRBD1 (5 bases). CDR1 and CDR2 from the germline V gene are LNHDA and SQIVND (reference sequence). The CDR3 is 17 amino acids. V shed 5 bases and J shed 1 base, with 18 bases lying between them. The DNA for the CDR3 is TGTGCCAGTAGTTTCGAAGGGGCGGTTCTAAGCAATCAGCCCCAGCATTTT. Protein sequence: CASSFEGAVLSNQPQHF.

This clone was seen a few times. This chain joins TRBV25-1 and TRBJ1-4, with D possibly matching TRBD1 (6 bases). The CDR3 consists of 15 residues. Germline values: CDR1 MGHDK, CDR2 SYGVNS. Between the trimmed V and J ends, which lost 1 base and 8 bases, there was a span of 14 bases. For the CDR3, the DNA is TGTGCCAGCAGTGAATCTGGGGGCCGTCGGGAAAAACTGTTTTTT. Translation: CASSESGGRREKLFF.

This clone has a single count. V and J are TRBV19 and TRBJ2-3; possibly TRBD2 for D (7 bases). V was trimmed by 6 bases and J by 5 bases, leaving 12 bases between them. The CDR3 is 13 residues long. CDR1 is LNHDA and CDR2 is SQIVND in the germline V gene (reference sequence). The CDR3 sequence is CASSGGRQDTQYF. CDR3 nucleotides: TGTGCCAGTAGCGGGGGGCGTCAAGATACGCAGTATTTT.